These T cell receptor beta chains were read from a single sample in a study of cytomegalovirus exposure and HLA in healthy donors. Sequenced by immunoSEQ multiplex PCR; TCRdb stores in-frame clones only, minus some. Of about 170,000 clones listed, roughly 84% were seen once; the top ten hold roughly 1.2%. Sequenced: PBMCs. These receptors all come from a boy aged 2 to 10 in good health and CMV-seronegative. Both conserved end residues are part of each CDR3. A D gene is named only where the DNA matches it firmly. Some rows mark clone size as missing; the rest say once, few, many or name a class of expanded clone.

d_gene	j_gene	v_gene	abundance	CDR3nt	CDR3aa
TRBD1	TRBJ1-4	TRBV28	.	TGTGCCAGCACGACAGGGGCTGAAAAACTGTTTTTT	CASTTGAEKLFF
.	TRBJ2-2	TRBV4-3	.	TGCGCCAGCAGCCCTACCTTCAGGGGAACCGGGGAGCTGTTTTTT	CASSPTFRGTGELFF
.	TRBJ2-5	TRBV30	.	TGTGCCTGGAGTGTAACAGGGATCCGGACCCAGTACTTC	CAWSVTGIRTQYF
TRBD1	TRBJ1-3	TRBV9	.	TGTGCCAGCAGCGTCGAGGAGGACAGGATCTCTGGAAACACCATATATTTT	CASSVEEDRISGNTIYF
TRBD1	TRBJ1-4	TRBV19	.	TGTGCCACCTCCCGCCGGACAGGGGGTAGCCAAAAACTGTTTTTT	CATSRRTGGSQKLFF
TRBD2	TRBJ2-1	TRBV13	.	TGTGCCAGCAGCGTAGAAAGACTAGCAGGAAACAATGAGCAGTTCTTC	CASSVERLAGNNEQFF
.	TRBJ1-1	TRBV5-1	few	TGCGCCAGCAGCGCTAAATCGAACACTGAAGCTTTCTTT	CASSAKSNTEAFF
.	TRBJ2-2	TRBV30	.	TGTGCCTGGAGCGCCCTTAGTAACACCGGGGAGCTGTTTTTT	CAWSALSNTGELFF
TRBD2	TRBJ2-1	TRBV30	once	TGTGCCTGGAGATGCTTATCTATAGCGGGGGGGTGCTCCTACAATGAGCAGTTCTTC	CAWRCLSIAGGCSYNEQFF
.	TRBJ2-5	TRBV19	.	TGTGCCAGTAGTATAGGTTTGCGGGAGACCCAGTACTTC	CASSIGLRETQYF
TRBD2	TRBJ2-7	TRBV5-1	.	TGCGCCAGCAGCTTGGTAACTAGCGGGATCAGAGAGCAGTACTTC	CASSLVTSGIREQYF
TRBD2	TRBJ2-1	TRBV6-6	.	TGTGCCAGCAGCCGCCGGGGTAGCGGGATATCGAATGAGCAGTTCTTC	CASSRRGSGISNEQFF
TRBD1	TRBJ2-1	TRBV11-2	.	TGTGCCAGCAGCTCCACGACAGGGGCATTCAATGAGCAGTTCTTC	CASSSTTGAFNEQFF
.	TRBJ1-2	TRBV4-2	.	TGTGCCAGCAGCCAAGATCGAGGACAGTTGGGCGGCTACACCTTC	CASSQDRGQLGGYTF
TRBD1	TRBJ2-2	TRBV6-6	.	TGTGCCAGCCGGACAGGCAATACCGGGGAGCTGTTTTTT	CASRTGNTGELFF
.	TRBJ1-1	TRBV19	.	TGTGCCAGTAGTATCCTCCTCTCTAACACTGAAGCTTTCTTT	CASSILLSNTEAFF
TRBD2	TRBJ2-7	TRBV5-3	.	TGTGCCAGAAGCTTACGATCTAGCGGGAGAGGCAACGAGCAGTACTTC	CARSLRSSGRGNEQYF
.	TRBJ2-7	TRBV4-2	.	TGTGCCAGCAGCCAAGAAATGAGCAGGGTGGTTACCTACGAGCAGTACTTC	CASSQEMSRVVTYEQYF
TRBD1	TRBJ2-3	TRBV2	.	TGTGCCAGCTCTTTTACAGGGGGATCCACAGATACGCAGTATTTT	CASSFTGGSTDTQYF
.	TRBJ1-1	TRBV7-9	.	TGTGCCAGCAGTTTGCCCGGGACAGAAGCTTTCTTT	CASSLPGTEAFF
TRBD2	TRBJ2-3	TRBV9	.	TGTGCCAGCAGCCTCAATGGCGGGGGGGAGGTAGATACGCAGTATTTT	CASSLNGGGEVDTQYF
.	TRBJ2-7	TRBV27	.	TGTGCCAGCAGCCCCGTGGGCCCCTCCTACGAGCAGTACTTC	CASSPVGPSYEQYF
TRBD2	TRBJ2-5	TRBV9	.	TGTGCCAGCAGCGCTGCTAGCGGGGGTTTAGAGACCCAGTACTTC	CASSAASGGLETQYF
.	TRBJ1-2	TRBV9	.	TGTGCCAGCAGCGTAAATTCACAGGGTAGGGGAGGCTACACCTTC	CASSVNSQGRGGYTF
.	TRBJ1-2	TRBV7-2	.	TGTGCCAGCAGCTTAGGAGTGGGAGCGGGCTTGAAAGGCTACACCTTC	CASSLGVGAGLKGYTF
.	TRBJ1-5	TRBV6-1	.	TGTGCCAGCAGTGAAGATCCCTATCAGCCCCAGCATTTT	CASSEDPYQPQHF
.	TRBJ1-2	TRBV21-1	.	TGTGCCAGCAACAATAGGGGGGACTACTATAGCTACACCTTC	CASNNRGDYYSYTF
.	TRBJ1-1	TRBV7-2	.	TGTGCCAGCAGCTTAGGAACAGGCTGGACTGAAGCTTTCTTT	CASSLGTGWTEAFF
.	TRBJ1-1	TRBV5-1	.	TGCGCCAGCAGCTATCGACGGAGCATGAACACTGAAGCTTTCTTT	CASSYRRSMNTEAFF
.	TRBJ2-7	TRBV28	.	TGTGCCAGCAGTTTATTCCCAAACGAGCAGTACTTC	CASSLFPNEQYF
TRBD1	TRBJ2-7	TRBV5-1	few	TGCGCCAGCAGCCCGACCGGATTTCGGCAGGGGGCTTACGAGCAGTACTTC	CASSPTGFRQGAYEQYF
.	TRBJ2-2	TRBV6-5	.	TGTGCCAGCAGTTCCTACGGGGAGCTGTTTTTT	CASSSYGELFF
.	TRBJ2-2	TRBV5-1	.	TGCGCCAGCAGCTTAGTCTTGGGCCAGCCCGGGGAGCTGTTTTTT	CASSLVLGQPGELFF
TRBD2	TRBJ2-1	TRBV29-1	.	TGCAGCGTTGAGGGAGGGACTCAGCTCAATGAGCAGTTCTTC	CSVEGGTQLNEQFF
TRBD1	TRBJ1-2	TRBV5-5	.	TGTGCCAGCAGCTTGGAGACAGGGGGGGCCTATGGCTACACCTTC	CASSLETGGAYGYTF
TRBD2	TRBJ2-1	TRBV6-5	.	TGTGCCAGCAGTTCCGGACTAGCGATGAATGAGCAGTTCTTC	CASSSGLAMNEQFF
.	TRBJ2-1	TRBV5-1	.	TGCGCCAGCAGCACTAGACAGGACGGAGCCTACAATGAGCAGTTCTTC	CASSTRQDGAYNEQFF
.	TRBJ2-5	TRBV18	.	TGTGCCAGCTCAGTGGGCAGGGGAGAGACCCAGTACTTC	CASSVGRGETQYF
TRBD2	TRBJ2-5	TRBV30	.	TGTGCCTGGAGTGATTTGGGGAGGGCCCTAGAGACCCAGTACTTC	CAWSDLGRALETQYF
.	TRBJ1-1	TRBV7-9	.	TGTGCCAGCAGCTTAGGGCTTGGGGGCGCGGACACTGAAGCTTTCTTT	CASSLGLGGADTEAFF